This T cell receptor beta chain emerged from a study of patients and donors after allogeneic stem cell transplantation. TCRdb reanalysed the RT-PCR reads using MiXCR and keeps one entry per CDR3 protein. There are about a million distinct CDR3 sequences in the sample; about a sixth occur only once, and around 6% lies in the top ten. The CDR3 is 16 amino acids. Trimming took off 6 bases at V and 4 bases at J, with 19 bases between the two ends. This clonotype was seen a handful of times. The receptor's source is a human donor who was either an allogeneic HSCT recipient or a stem cell or donor lymphocyte infusion donor (not recorded which). It is not recorded whose cells these are; they may come from a transplant donor. The chain combines TRBV12-3 or TRBV12-4 with TRBJ1-5, with D maybe TRBD1 (5 bases). Sample: blood, either unsorted or a sorted T cell fraction (not recorded which). CDR3 nucleotides: TGTGCCAGCAGCCCGTTTAGAGACAGTTTTAATCAGCCCCAGCATTTT. This gives the protein CASSPFRDSFNQPQHF.